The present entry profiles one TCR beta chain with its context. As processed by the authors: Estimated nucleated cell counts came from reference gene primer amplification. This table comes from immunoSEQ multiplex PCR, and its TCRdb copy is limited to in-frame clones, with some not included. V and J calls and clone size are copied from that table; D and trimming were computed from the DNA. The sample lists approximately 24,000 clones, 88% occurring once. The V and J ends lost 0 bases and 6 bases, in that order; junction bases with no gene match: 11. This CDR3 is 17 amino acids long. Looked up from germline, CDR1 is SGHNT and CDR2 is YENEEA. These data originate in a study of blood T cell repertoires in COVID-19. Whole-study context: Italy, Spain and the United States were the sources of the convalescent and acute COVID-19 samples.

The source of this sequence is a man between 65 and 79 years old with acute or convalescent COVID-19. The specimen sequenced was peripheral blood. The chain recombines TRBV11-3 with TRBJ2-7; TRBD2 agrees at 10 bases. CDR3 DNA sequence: TGTGCCAGCAGCTTAGAAGTCGGGCTAGCGGGGGCCTCCGAGCAGTACTTC. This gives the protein CASSLEVGLAGASEQYF.